These 17 T cell receptor beta chains were all obtained from the same sample, sequenced in a study of patients and donors after allogeneic stem cell transplantation. TCRdb re-derived calls from the RT-PCR reads in MiXCR, one entry per CDR3 protein. Of 25,000 or so distinct CDR3 sequences in the sample, around 29% were seen once. The specimen sequenced was blood, either unsorted or a sorted T cell fraction (not recorded which). The receptors come from a human donor who was either an allogeneic HSCT recipient or a stem cell or donor lymphocyte infusion donor (not recorded which). It is not recorded whose cells these are; they may come from a transplant donor.

The table lists this clonotype with a few counts. The chain links TRBV5-1 to TRBJ1-6, with TRBD1 matching over 8 bases. There are 15 residues in the CDR3. J was trimmed by 7 bases and V by 0 bases; bases with no gene match: 3. Germline V gives CDR1 SGHRS, CDR2 YFSETQ. The CDR3 loop reads CASSLGRQGNSPLHF. The CDR3 DNA sequence: TGCGCCAGCAGCTTGGGGAGACAGGGGAATTCACCCCTCCACTTT.

This clonotype came up many times. This sequence joins TRBV6-5 and TRBJ1-1; 9 positions agree with TRBD1. This CDR3 is 17 amino acids long. Trimming at V came to 4 bases and at J to 1 base, leaving 10 bases not matched to a gene. Germline CDR1 is MNHEY and CDR2 is SVGAGI. The chain's CDR3 is CASSWWQGTGRNTEAFF. CDR3 bases: TGTGCCAGCAGTTGGTGGCAGGGGACAGGGAGGAACACTGAAGCTTTCTTT.

This clonotype was seen only a few times. The chain joins TRBV6-5 to TRBJ2-5; the match to TRBD2 covers 8 bases. V was pared by 1 base and J by 5 bases, with 6 bases of the junction left unmatched. The CDR3 extends over 15 amino acids. Germline CDR1 MNHEY, CDR2 SVGAGI. CDR3 nucleotide sequence: TGTGCCAGCAGTTACTACGGGGGGGCTGGGGAGACCCAGTACTTC. Its translation: CASSYYGGAGETQYF.

This sequence joins TRBV12-3 or TRBV12-4 and TRBJ1-2; no reliable D call. This CDR3 region has 14 residues. Trimming pared 6 bases from V and 4 bases from J, leaving 15 bases between. The CDR3 is CASSPRGGAYGYTF. CDR3 nucleotides: TGTGCCAGCAGCCCCCGAGGAGGAGCCTATGGCTACACCTTC.

This clonotype was counted only a few times. The rearrangement uses TRBV5-1 and TRBJ1-2; TRBD1 agrees at 7 bases. Per the germline V gene, CDR1 is SGHRS and CDR2 is YFSETQ. The CDR3 has 14 residues. With 0 bases clipped from V and 6 bases from J, the junction kept 5 bases outside the gene matches. The chain's CDR3 is CASSLEAGGDGYTF. CDR3 sequence (DNA): TGCGCCAGCAGCTTGGAGGCAGGGGGAGATGGCTACACCTTC. Using reference TRBV5-1 and TRBJ1-2 for the parts outside the CDR3, the full variable domain is KAGVTQTPRYLIKTRGQQVTLSCSPISGHRSVSWYQQTPGQGLQFLFEYFSETQRNKGNFPGRFSGRQFSNSRSEMNVSTLELGDSALYLCASSLEAGGDGYTFGSGTRLTVV.

This clonotype was recorded at least ten times. The rearrangement links TRBV10-3 to TRBJ1-2, with 7 positions matching TRBD1. Per the germline V gene, CDR1 is ENHRY and CDR2 is SYGVKD. Germline trimming cut 0 bases from V and 3 bases from J; bases unmatched to any gene: 7. The CDR3 covers 16 residues. The CDR3 bases are TGTGCCATCAGTGAGTCGATTTTCGACAGGGACTATGGCTACACCTTC. Its protein product is CAISESIFDRDYGYTF.

This clonotype was counted a few times. This chain connects TRBV6-5 to TRBJ2-2, with D possibly TRBD1 on 5 matching bases. This CDR3 spans 14 amino acids. V lost 5 bases, J lost 1 base, and 8 bases lay in between. Per the germline V gene, CDR1 is MNHEY and CDR2 is SVGAGI. The CDR3 region has the DNA TGTGCCAGCAGTAACGACAGGAACACCGGGGAGCTGTTTTTT. It codes for CASSNDRNTGELFF.

In its sample, this clonotype was seen once. The chain recombines TRBV6-1 with TRBJ1-3, with D possibly matching TRBD1 (5 bases). Germline values: CDR1 MNHNS, CDR2 SASEGT. V shed 2 bases and J shed 2 bases, with 10 bases lying between them. This CDR3 region has 15 residues. CDR3 sequence reads: CASSEQGWAGNTIYF. CDR3 DNA sequence: TGTGCCAGCAGTGAACAGGGTTGGGCTGGAAACACCATATATTTT.

The V and J genes are TRBV5-1 and TRBJ2-2; the match to TRBD1 covers 8 bases. Germline V CDR1 and CDR2: SGHRS, YFSETQ. This CDR3 is built from 14 residues. The V gene end was trimmed by 2 bases and the J gene end by 5 bases; junction bases not matched to a gene: 2. CDR3 nucleotide sequence: TGCGCCAGCAGCTTCACAGGGGGAACCGGGGAGCTGTTTTTT. Protein sequence: CASSFTGGTGELFF.

V and J are TRBV28 and TRBJ1-5; D unresolved. There are 14 residues in the CDR3. The V end was cut by 2 bases, the J end by 6 bases, with 11 bases between. The germline V gene has CDR1 MDHEN and CDR2 SYDVKM. CDR3 coding DNA: TGTGCCAGCAGTTTAACCGGGGTCATTCAGCCCCAGCATTTT. This encodes CASSLTGVIQPQHF.

The chain uses TRBV5-1 and TRBJ2-4; TRBD1 matches 10 bases. The CDR3 has 17 amino acids. CDR1 is SGHRS, CDR2 YFSETQ, per germline. V lost 1 base, J lost 5 bases, and 9 bases stayed unmatched. CDR3 sequence: CASSLTPPGTGENIQYF. In DNA, the CDR3 is TGCGCCAGCAGCTTGACCCCTCCCGGGACAGGGGAAAACATTCAGTACTTC.

This clonotype was seen many times. V and J are TRBV4-1 and TRBJ1-2, with D possibly being TRBD1 (5 bases). The germline V gene has CDR1 MGHRA and CDR2 YSYEKL. Trimming stripped 4 bases from V and 3 bases from J, with 15 bases between. The CDR3 spans 15 residues. CDR3: CASSPGSTGYYGYTF. For the CDR3, the DNA is TGCGCCAGCAGCCCAGGGAGTACAGGATACTATGGCTACACCTTC.

The CDR3 is CASSYNNQPQHF. The CDR3 DNA is TGTGCCAGCAGCTACAACAATCAGCCCCAGCATTTT. This chain uses TRBV12-3 or TRBV12-4 with TRBJ1-5; D is unclear. The germline V and J ends were trimmed by 6 bases and 3 bases, with 6 bases remaining between them. This CDR3 has 12 amino acids.

Only a few counts were recorded for this clonotype. The CDR3 bases are TGTGCCAGCAGCTTTGGGCAGGACAACATGAACACTGAAGCTTTCTTT. Its translation is CASSFGQDNMNTEAFF. The V call is TRBV7-2, the J call TRBJ1-1; tentative D call: TRBD1 (5 bases). The CDR3 length is 16 residues. Between the trimmed V and J ends, which lost 3 bases and 0 bases, there was a span of 14 bases. The V gene's germline CDR1 is SGHTA and CDR2 FQGNSA.

This clonotype occurred a few times. The chain has TRBV5-1 and TRBJ2-6; D unresolved. CDR1 SGHRS and CDR2 YFSETQ come from the germline V gene. There are 16 residues in the CDR3. V was clipped by 4 bases and J by 0 bases, with 11 bases between them. Here the CDR3 reads CASSRSSSSGANVLTF. The CDR3 DNA follows: TGCGCCAGCAGCAGAAGCTCGAGCTCTGGGGCCAACGTCCTGACTTTC.

V and J are TRBV27 and TRBJ1-3; 7 nucleotides match TRBD1. The CDR3 consists of 17 residues. The V gene end was trimmed by 2 bases and the J gene end by 8 bases; junction bases not matched to a gene: 15. CDR1 MNHEY and CDR2 SMNVEV come from the germline V gene (reference sequence). CDR3 protein: CASSLRRDSFRGDTIYF. In DNA form, the CDR3 reads TGTGCCAGCAGTTTACGCCGGGACAGTTTTCGCGGCGACACCATATATTTT.

This clonotype was recorded at least ten times. The chain employs TRBV6-6 and TRBJ1-2; D may be TRBD1 (5 bases). Trimming removed 4 bases at V and 4 bases at J, with 10 bases between. The CDR3 covers 13 residues. Germline V gene lookup returns CDR1 MNHNY and CDR2 SVGAGI (reference sequence). The chain's CDR3 is CASSWGLAYGYTF. The CDR3 bases are TGTGCCAGCAGTTGGGGACTCGCCTATGGCTACACCTTC.